The 18 T cell receptor beta chains presented below share a single source sample, sequenced in a study of CD8+ T cells in alopecia areata. The treatment: oral pan-JAK inhibitor, 5-10 mg twice daily. Reverse transcribed after extraction, RNA yielded cDNA as the sequencing template. Sequencing was performed with immunoSEQ multiplex PCR; in TCRdb, only in-frame clones are kept and a portion is missing. This sample carries around 160,000 clones, approximately 62% of them seen once, and the ten largest clones take approximately 15%. The starting material was CD4+ T cells sorted from blood, obtained at week 24, from a patient treated with tofacitinib. The receptors originated from a human donor with alopecia areata.

The rearrangement links TRBV7-8 to TRBJ2-5; 8 bases fit TRBD2. Germline CDR1 SGHVS, CDR2 FQNEAQ. V lost 4 bases and J lost 4; bases outside the gene matches: 5. This CDR3 contains 14 residues. CDR3 sequence: CASSYQRGRETQYF. The CDR3 DNA is TGTGCCAGCAGCTATCAGCGGGGGCGAGAGACCCAGTACTTC.

The CDR3 sequence: CASSLITGGSIQYF. The CDR3, as DNA: TGTGCCAGCAGTTTAATAACAGGGGGGAGCATTCAGTACTTC. The V gene is TRBV27, the J gene TRBJ2-4; 8 positions agree with TRBD1. CDR1 and CDR2 (germline): MNHEY, SMNVEV (reference sequence). CDR3 length: 14 residues. The V gene end was trimmed by 2 bases and the J gene end by 9 bases; junction bases not matched to a gene: 6.

The sample holds a few counts of this clone. The chain is built from TRBV10-3 and TRBJ2-1, with D perhaps matching TRBD2 (6 bases). Germline lookup yields CDR1 ENHRY and CDR2 SYGVKD. The CDR3 is 16 residues long. V was cut by 5 bases and J by 4 bases, with 18 bases left in between. CDR3 in DNA: TGTGCCATCAGTAGTTCGAGCGGGCATCCTTACAATGAGCAGTTCTTC. Amino acids: CAISSSSGHPYNEQFF.

This clone was picked up a small number of times. V usage is TRBV30 and J usage is TRBJ1-2; TRBD1 matches at 8 bases. V lost 4 bases and J lost 0; bases outside the gene matches: 4. The length of the CDR3 is 14 residues. Germline values: CDR1 GTSNPN, CDR2 SVGIG (reference sequence). The chain's CDR3 is CAWMDRAANYGYTF. Written as DNA, the CDR3 is TGTGCCTGGATGGACAGGGCAGCTAACTATGGCTACACCTTC. Supplemented by reference TRBV30 and TRBJ1-2, the full variable domain reads SQTIHQWPATLVQPVGSPLSLECTVEGTSNPNLYWYRQAAGRGLQLLFYSVGIGQISSEVPQNLSASRPQDRQFILSSKKLLLSDSGFYLCAWMDRAANYGYTFGSGTRLTVV.

V gene TRBV29-1 combines with J gene TRBJ2-5, with D possibly matching TRBD1 (6 bases). The V gene lost 4 bases and the J gene lost 5 bases, with 17 bases spanning the gap. Germline V CDR1 and CDR2: SQVTM, ANQGSEA. The length of the CDR3 is 14 residues. The CDR3 DNA reads as TGCAGCGTTGTGGGGGCATACTCCTGGGAGACCCAGTACTTC. Translating gives CSVVGAYSWETQYF. Looking up the rest from reference TRBV29-1 and TRBJ2-5 gives the full variable domain: SAVISQKPSRDICQRGTSLTIQCQVDSQVTMMFWYRQQPGQSLTLIATANQGSEATYESGFVIDKFPISRPNLTFSTLTVSNMSPEDSSIYLCSVVGAYSWETQYFGPGTRLLVL.

The chain employs TRBV9 and TRBJ1-2; D is unclear. Germline-derived CDR1 and CDR2 are SGDLS and YYNGEE. The CDR3 runs 14 residues. The V and J ends lost 3 bases and 0 bases respectively, with 9 bases between them. CDR3 in amino acids: CASSGNGANYGYTF. CDR3 coding DNA: TGTGCCAGCAGCGGAAACGGAGCTAACTATGGCTACACCTTC.

The genes are TRBV5-1 and TRBJ2-3, with 9 bases lining up with TRBD1. CDR3 length: 15 amino acids. The germline CDR1 and CDR2 sequences are SGHRS and YFSETQ. V trimming: 6 bases; J trimming: 1 base; junction bases outside the gene matches: 6. CDR3 protein: CASTTGDRGTDTQYF. The DNA for the CDR3 is TGCGCCAGCACCACTGGGGACAGGGGCACAGATACGCAGTATTTT.

This chain connects TRBV7-6 to TRBJ1-5, with 7 bases lining up with TRBD1. The CDR3 is 14 amino acids. Trimming cost V 4 bases and J 9 bases; bases outside gene matches: 9. Germline V lookup: CDR1 SGHVS, CDR2 FNYEAQ. This CDR3 reads CASSSRDSRAPQHF. CDR3 DNA: TGTGCCAGCAGCTCACGGGACAGTAGGGCGCCCCAGCATTTT.

The chain is built from TRBV9 and TRBJ1-1; a possible D gene is TRBD1 (5 bases). Trimming took 4 bases from V and 4 from J, leaving 14 bases between them. This CDR3 is built from 14 residues. Looked up from germline, CDR1 is SGDLS and CDR2 is YYNGEE. The CDR3 DNA reads TGTGCCAGCAGCCTGGGACCCCCTGGCACTGAAGCTTTCTTT. This codes for CASSLGPPGTEAFF.

The gene calls are TRBV30 and TRBJ2-5; 7 positions match TRBD2. The ends lost 4 bases at V and 5 bases at J; junction bases unmatched: 4. Germline V lookup: CDR1 GTSNPN, CDR2 SVGIG (reference sequence). CDR3 length equals 12 residues. The CDR3 DNA is TGTGCCTGGAACAAGGGAGGGGAGACCCAGTACTTC. Its protein product is CAWNKGGETQYF.

This chain joins TRBV11-3 and TRBJ2-5, with D unresolved. The V and J ends lost 3 bases and 10 bases respectively, with 12 bases between them. This CDR3 comprises 12 residues. Per the germline V gene, CDR1 is SGHNT and CDR2 is YENEEA. The CDR3 protein is CASSFNSFNQYF. CDR3 in DNA: TGTGCCAGCAGCTTCAACAGCTTTAACCAGTACTTC. Full variable domain (outside the CDR3, taken from reference TRBV11-3 and TRBJ2-5): EAGVVQSPRYKIIEKKQPVAFWCNPISGHNTLYWYLQNLGQGPELLIRYENEEAVDDSQLPKDRFSAERLKGVDSTLKIQPAELGDSAVYLCASSFNSFNQYFGPGTRLLVL.

With respect to this clone: The sample carries other DNA sequences with the same CDR3. The V and J genes are TRBV29-1 and TRBJ2-5; D unclear. With 6 bases removed from V and 5 bases from J, the gap between germline ends came to 4 bases. CDR1 and CDR2 (germline): SQVTM, ANQGSEA. This CDR3 spans 9 amino acids. CDR3 nucleotide sequence: TGCAGCGTGGGTGAGACCCAGTACTTC. As protein: CSVGETQYF.

There are a few counts of this clone. J is TRBJ1-1 and V is TRBV6-5; TRBD1 matches at 8 bases. The CDR3 is made up of 12 amino acids. Germline-derived CDR1 and CDR2 are MNHEY and SVGAGI. V lost 1 base to trimming and J lost 10 bases; unmatched junction nucleotides: 2. Here the CDR3 DNA reads TGTGCCAGCAGTTACTGGACAGGGCCAGCTTTCTTT. Translation gives CASSYWTGPAFF.

The rearrangement links TRBV27 to TRBJ2-1, with 8 bases lining up with TRBD1. The CDR3 has 13 residues. Germline CDR1 is MNHEY and CDR2 is SMNVEV (reference sequence). Losses at the gene ends were 7 bases for V and 8 bases for J; bases not matched to a gene: 7. The CDR3 reads CASNPQGAYEQFF. CDR3 sequence (DNA): TGTGCCAGCAACCCCCAGGGGGCCTATGAGCAGTTCTTC.

The V call is TRBV29-1, the J call TRBJ2-5; 8 nucleotides line up with TRBD1. Germline CDR1 and CDR2: SQVTM and ANQGSEA. With 6 bases clipped from V and 4 bases from J, the junction kept 4 bases outside the gene matches. The CDR3 runs 12 residues. The CDR3 region is CSVFRGPETQYF. The DNA of the CDR3 is TGCAGCGTCTTCAGGGGGCCAGAGACCCAGTACTTC.

With regard to this clone: The sample has other DNA sequences that encode this CDR3 too. The J gene is TRBJ1-2, the V gene TRBV29-1; D is uncertain. Trimming stripped 6 bases from V and 0 bases from J, with 8 bases between. The CDR3 loop spans 12 amino acids. Germline CDR1 is SQVTM and CDR2 is ANQGSEA. DNA for the CDR3: TGCAGCGTGGCGGGAGCTAACTATGGCTACACCTTC. Its translation: CSVAGANYGYTF.

CDR3 region: CASSHLASSQLYEQYF. The CDR3, as DNA: TGCGCCAGCAGCCACCTAGCTTCAAGCCAGCTATACGAGCAGTACTTC. J is TRBJ2-7 and V is TRBV4-1; perhaps TRBD2 as D (5 bases). Per the germline V gene, CDR1 is MGHRA and CDR2 is YSYEKL. This CDR3 spans 16 amino acids. V shed 3 bases and J shed 4 bases, with 19 bases lying between them.

To note about this clone: Other DNA sequences within the sample encode an identical CDR3. CDR3 DNA: TGTGCCAGCAGTTCAGGGGGAGCTGGGGCCAACGTCCTGACTTTC. Its translation is CASSSGGAGANVLTF. The chain recombines TRBV6-5 with TRBJ2-6; 7 nucleotides align to TRBD1. Germline V gene sequence: CDR1 MNHEY, CDR2 SVGAGI. V dropped 4 bases and J dropped 2; count of bases not matched to a gene: 2. The CDR3 runs 15 residues.